Presented here are 21 T cell receptor beta chains from one specimen sequenced in a study of vaccination and CD4 T cells after COVID-19. With the Oncomine TCR Beta short-read assay, DNA from cultured CD4+ T cells was sequenced. TCRdb reanalysed the PCR reads using MiXCR and keeps one entry per CDR3 protein. Found here are around 26,000 distinct CDR3 sequences, roughly two fifths of them singletons; the top ten hold around 5%. This sample's time point: late sampling 161 to 241 days after vaccination in three convalescent patients. Treatment reported: approximately nine-day PBMC culture with coronavirus spike peptide pools or control peptides (ViraFEST assay). Their antigens are not known. Source: CD4+ T cells from blood, cultured in vitro, taken about 7 months after SARS-CoV-2 vaccination. The receptors here all came from a human donor who had recovered from COVID-19.

This chain uses TRBV27 with TRBJ2-6; no clear D gene. The CDR3 runs 16 residues. With 2 bases removed from V and 3 bases from J, the gap between germline ends came to 11 bases. From germline, CDR1 is MNHEY and CDR2 SMNVEV (reference sequence). Written as DNA, the CDR3 is TGTGCCAGCAGTTTAGCCGTTTTTGGTGGGGCCAACGTCCTGACTTTC. Translating gives CASSLAVFGGANVLTF.

The chain recombines TRBV6-2 or TRBV6-3 with TRBJ2-7; D may correspond to TRBD1 or TRBD2 (5 bases each). This CDR3 region has 18 residues. The germline CDR1 and CDR2 sequences are MNHEY and SVGEGT. With 0 bases removed from V and 4 bases from J, the gap between germline ends came to 22 bases. Here the CDR3 reads CASSYSGEWGGPQYEQYF. In DNA form, the CDR3 reads TGTGCCAGCAGTTACTCCGGGGAGTGGGGCGGACCACAATACGAGCAGTACTTC.

This clonotype was seen once. This sequence joins TRBV19 and TRBJ2-7, with TRBD1 matching 8 bases. Trimming took 3 bases from V and 4 from J; bases not matched to a gene: 5. This CDR3 has 14 amino acids. Germline CDR1 LNHDA, CDR2 SQIVND (reference sequence). The CDR3 loop is CASSIGTGLYEQYF. In DNA form, the CDR3 reads TGTGCCAGTAGTATCGGGACAGGACTATACGAGCAGTACTTC.

This chain uses TRBV19 with TRBJ2-1, with 9 bases aligning to TRBD1. The CDR3 sequence is 13 residues long. Germline V gives CDR1 LNHDA, CDR2 SQIVND (reference sequence). Trimming removed 8 bases from V and 3 bases from J; junction bases left unmatched: 2. This CDR3 is CASGGQGYNEQFF. CDR3 nucleotides: TGTGCCAGTGGGGGACAGGGCTACAATGAGCAGTTCTTC. Drawing the rest from reference TRBV19 and TRBJ2-1, the complete variable domain is DGGITQSPKYLFRKEGQNVTLSCEQNLNHDAMYWYRQDPGQGLRLIYYSQIVNDFQKGDIAEGYSVSREKKESFPLTVTSAQKNPTAFYLCASGGQGYNEQFFGPGTRLTVL.

The J gene is TRBJ2-1, the V gene TRBV7-8; TRBD1 matches 9 bases. This CDR3 has 16 residues. Looked up from germline, CDR1 is SGHVS and CDR2 is FQNEAQ. After removal of 5 bases from V and 9 bases from J, the junction contained 14 bases not matched to a gene. The DNA for the CDR3 is TGTGCCAGCAGCCCGATACAGGGGGCGGTGGCGGGTGAGCAGTTCTTC. This translates into CASSPIQGAVAGEQFF. Full variable domain (outside the CDR3, taken from reference TRBV7-8 and TRBJ2-1): GAGVSQSPRYKVAKRGQDVALRCDPISGHVSLFWYQQALGQGPEFLTYFQNEAQLDKSGLPSDRFFAERPEGSVSTLKIQRTQQEDSAVYLCASSPIQGAVAGEQFFGPGTRLTVL.

This clonotype was counted a single time. The chain has TRBV6-2 or TRBV6-3 and TRBJ2-1; 9 nucleotides align to TRBD1. The CDR3 contains 14 residues. Germline CDR1 and CDR2: MNHEY and SVGEGT. Trimming cost V 0 bases and J 9 bases; bases outside gene matches: 3. In nucleotides, the CDR3 is TGTGCCAGCAGTTACTCCGGGGACAGGGCTGAGCAGTTCTTC. This sequence encodes CASSYSGDRAEQFF.

This clonotype was seen a handful of times. The genes are TRBV6-1 and TRBJ1-5; 9 bases match TRBD1. V gave up 9 bases and J gave up 6 bases; unmatched junction bases: 6. The CDR3 has 13 residues. Germline CDR1 and CDR2: MNHNS and SASEGT. CDR3 in DNA: TGTGCCAGTTCACAGGGGGCGAGTCAGCCCCAGCATTTT. Residues: CASSQGASQPQHF.

This clonotype has just one count. V usage is TRBV4-3 and J usage is TRBJ1-5, with a weak D call TRBD1 (6 bases). The germline gives CDR1 LGHNA, CDR2 YSLEER. The ends were cut back, 2 bases at V and 6 bases at J, with 14 bases in the middle. The CDR3 consists of 15 residues. This CDR3 reads CASSQSQGFGQPQHF. In DNA form, the CDR3 reads TGCGCCAGCAGCCAATCCCAGGGGTTCGGTCAGCCCCAGCATTTT.

This clonotype was counted only a few times. The CDR3 here is CASSRTYNSPLHF. Written as DNA, the CDR3 is TGTGCCAGCAGTCGGACCTATAATTCACCCCTCCACTTT. This chain connects TRBV28 to TRBJ1-6; the D is unclear. CDR3 length equals 13 residues. Germline CDR1 is MDHEN and CDR2 is SYDVKM. V lost 5 bases to trimming and J lost 2 bases, with 4 bases between them.

The V gene is TRBV7-6, the J gene TRBJ1-1; tentative D call: TRBD1 (5 bases). In germline, CDR1 is SGHVS, CDR2 FNYEAQ. V was cut by 5 bases and J by 5 bases, with 18 bases left in between. The CDR3 runs 15 residues. The CDR3 sequence: CASSADHGAETEAFF. CDR3 sequence (DNA): TGTGCCAGCAGCGCCGATCACGGGGCTGAAACTGAAGCTTTCTTT.

The V call is TRBV28, the J call TRBJ2-6, with unresolved D. In germline, CDR1 is MDHEN, CDR2 SYDVKM. The CDR3 sequence is 14 residues long. V was pared by 4 bases and J by 4 bases, with 8 bases between. The CDR3 region has the DNA TGTGCCAGCAGTTCTCCCAAGGGGGCCAACGTCCTGACTTTC. Translated: CASSSPKGANVLTF.

The J gene is TRBJ2-7, the V gene TRBV24-1; the D gene is possibly TRBD2 (6 bases). Per germline, CDR1 KGHDR and CDR2 SFDVKD. This CDR3 comprises 13 residues. V was cut by 1 base and J by 5 bases, with 8 bases left in between. The CDR3 bases are TGTGCCACCAGTGATTTCTGGGGGGACGAGCAGTACTTC. Translation: CATSDFWGDEQYF.

J is TRBJ2-5 and V is TRBV7-2; 15 nucleotides match TRBD2. Per germline, CDR1 SGHTA and CDR2 FQGNSA. Unmatched junction bases numbered 10, after V lost 2 bases and J lost 9 bases. The CDR3 totals 17 residues. CDR3 residues: CASSLQGLAGGGEAQYF. DNA for the CDR3: TGTGCCAGCAGCTTACAGGGACTAGCGGGAGGTGGGGAGGCCCAGTACTTC.

The chain is built from TRBV6-2 or TRBV6-3 and TRBJ1-2; tentative D call: TRBD1 (5 bases). With 5 bases removed from V and 8 bases from J, the gap between germline ends came to 15 bases. The CDR3 runs to 13 residues. Germline CDR1 MNHEY, CDR2 SVGEGT. The CDR3 DNA reads as TGTGCCAGCAGTCCAACAGGCCCCAGGGGCTACACCTTC. Protein product: CASSPTGPRGYTF.

This clonotype is judged large (0.1 to 1%). The chain links TRBV20-1 to TRBJ2-1, with no clear D. The CDR3 spans 10 residues. V was trimmed by 5 bases and J by 9 bases, leaving 8 bases between them. The germline V gene has CDR1 DFQATT and CDR2 SNEGSKA (reference sequence). The CDR3 protein is CSAHYFEQFF. In DNA, the CDR3 is TGCAGTGCTCATTACTTTGAGCAGTTCTTC.

This clonotype has a handful of counts. CDR3 bases: TGTGCCATCAGAGCCAGGGGGGAAACTGAAGCTTTCTTT. It specifies CAIRARGETEAFF. This chain links TRBV10-3 with TRBJ1-1, with 7 bases matching TRBD1. Per the germline V gene, CDR1 is ENHRY and CDR2 is SYGVKD. The CDR3 is 13 residues long. Trimming took 6 bases from V and 5 from J; bases not matched to a gene: 6.

This clonotype was counted between two and nine times. The CDR3 is CASSLGTGHTDTQYF. As DNA, the CDR3 is TGTGCCAGCAGCTTAGGGACAGGGCACACAGATACGCAGTATTTT. The J gene is TRBJ2-3, the V gene TRBV7-2; the match to TRBD1 covers 8 bases. After removal of 1 base from V and 2 bases from J, the junction contained 2 bases not matched to a gene. CDR3 length: 15 residues. Germline V gene data show CDR1 as SGHTA and CDR2 as FQGNSA.

By its share, this clonotype is medium-sized. J is TRBJ1-2 and V is TRBV6-1; TRBD1 matches 7 bases. CDR3 length: 16 residues. With 6 bases clipped from V and 0 bases from J, the junction kept 10 bases outside the gene matches. CDR1 is MNHNS, CDR2 SASEGT, per germline. The CDR3 region is CASSPHGTETNYGYTF. CDR3 bases: TGTGCCAGCAGCCCACACGGGACAGAAACTAACTATGGCTACACCTTC.

This clonotype appeared a few times. The chain uses TRBV6-2 or TRBV6-3 and TRBJ1-2; TRBD1 aligns across 7 bases. V lost 7 bases and J lost 4; bases outside the gene matches: 6. CDR1 and CDR2 from the germline V gene are MNHEY and SVGEGT. CDR3 length equals 13 residues. The CDR3 is CASTPGQRYGYTF. Here the CDR3 DNA reads TGTGCCAGCACTCCGGGACAGCGCTATGGCTACACCTTC.

The rearrangement joins TRBV7-2 to TRBJ2-3, with a possible D match to TRBD2 (6 bases). Germline V lookup: CDR1 SGHTA, CDR2 FQGNSA. The CDR3 extends over 14 amino acids. The V and J ends lost 3 bases and 3 bases respectively, with 10 bases between them. CDR3 protein: CASSLIRETDTQYF. The CDR3 nucleotides read TGTGCCAGCAGCTTGATACGGGAGACAGATACGCAGTATTTT. Full variable domain (missing parts from reference TRBV7-2 and TRBJ2-3): GAGVSQSPSNKVTEKGKDVELRCDPISGHTALYWYRQSLGQGLEFLIYFQGNSAPDKSGLPSDRFSAERTGGSVSTLTIQRTQQEDSAVYLCASSLIRETDTQYFGPGTRLTVL.

The rearrangement links TRBV6-4 to TRBJ2-3; TRBD2 matches 7 bases. This CDR3 is built from 16 residues. Trimming took 3 bases from V and 1 from J; bases not matched to a gene: 7. Germline loops: CDR1 MRHNA, CDR2 SNTAGT. The CDR3 is CASSEGPSGGTDTQYF. In DNA, the CDR3 is TGTGCCAGCAGTGAGGGGCCTAGCGGCGGCACAGATACGCAGTATTTT.